This T cell receptor beta chain was documented in a study of OX40 agonist ivuxolimab in advanced cancers. In the study overall: Ivuxolimab was an agonistic, fully human IgG2 monoclonal antibody directed against OX40 (CD134), a costimulatory receptor. In the dose-escalation cohort, approximately 82% of patients were male, and the mean age was approximately 60 years, with a range of roughly 20 to 80. The paper reports the monotherapy dose-escalation portion (N of about 47 patients) of the phase I ivuxolimab trial. Three dose-escalation patients achieved partial responses, one with hepatocellular carcinoma and two with cutaneous melanoma. Prior anti-PD-1, anti-PD-L1 or anti-CTLA-4 therapy was permitted, and checkpoint inhibitors had been received by about 44% of dose-escalation patients. Intravenous ivuxolimab was administered to patients every 2 weeks at six dose levels: 0.01, 0.1, 0.3, 1.5, 3 and 10 mg/kg. Peripheral TCRbeta sequencing was intended to test whether TCR sequence diversity was altered and clonal T-cell expansion was caused by ivuxolimab. Of the approximately 50 patients in dose escalation, 19 had hepatocellular carcinoma, approximately 15 had melanoma, 9 had renal cell carcinoma and 9 had head and neck cancer. Results the study describes overall, beyond this receptor: Low levels of normalized T-cell clonal expansion were also shown by some nonresponding patients. In the 0.1-3.0 mg/kg groups, partial responders were among the patients with the lowest normalized peripheral clonal expansion, particularly in CD8+ T cells. Which antigens the clonally expanded peripheral T cells were specific for was not determined. After ivuxolimab, expanded clones were on average more numerous among CD8+ T cells than among CD4+ T cells. At doses from 0.1 to 3.0 mg/kg, clonal expansion was seen in both CD4+ and CD8+ blood T cells between baseline and week 6.

As to this clone: The antigen it recognizes is unknown. No base qualities exist here, and no much larger clone lies one base off it.

Genomic DNA was isolated from the sorted cells so that the TCRbeta CDR3 region could be sequenced. TCRbeta CDR3 regions were sequenced using the immunoSEQ Assay. Imported from immuneACCESS, the table was reduced by TCRdb to in-frame sequences with V and J called. These copies leave out some clones; in studies compared against another copy, an unresolved V gene accounts for under half, and the cause of the remainder is not known. The sample table lists 60,000 to 65,000 clones, under 95% of them with a count of one. The biggest ten clones account for less than 6% of the sample. Patients with autoimmune disease history or receiving systemic immunosuppression were excluded from the trial. Peripheral blood for TCR sequencing was collected from all dose cohorts at baseline, on cycle 4 day 1, and on cycle 7 day 1. Samples were obtained from an open-label, multicenter, first-in-human phase I dose-escalation trial of ivuxolimab. Adults with locally advanced or metastatic melanoma, renal cell carcinoma, hepatocellular carcinoma or head and neck squamous cell carcinoma were enrolled in the trial. Before TCR sequencing, CD4+ and CD8+ T cells were separately sorted from peripheral blood.

The CDR3 runs 16 amino acids, cysteine and phenylalanine included. Only the CDR3 portion is preserved as DNA: 48 bases, with reading frame beginning at the first base. A distance of 14 bases separates the germline ends of V and J, which lose 3 bases and 0 bases respectively. CDR1 LNHDA and CDR2 SQIVND are derived from the germline V gene (reference sequence). The chain uses TRBV19 and TRBJ1-2, and possibly TRBD1, on 5 matching bases. This receptor was identified in an adult with an advanced solid tumor such as melanoma, head and neck, liver or kidney cancer. The source was CD4+ or CD8+ T cells sorted from blood, collected in a trial of the OX40 agonist ivuxolimab. The CDR3 is CASSMVQGRANYGYTF. The nucleotides are TGTGCCAGTAGTATGGTTCAGGGCCGAGCTAACTATGGCTACACCTTC.